Listed here are 21 T cell receptor beta chains from one sample, sequenced in a study of T cell responses to AZD1222 COVID-19 vaccine. Profiling relied on immunoSEQ multiplex PCR, and the TCRdb table lists in-frame clones only, not all of them. The sample carries 170,000 or so clones, around nine tenths recorded once. The specimen comprised peripheral blood, sampled on day 0 of AZD1222 vaccination. These receptors were obtained from an adult in good health.

The rearrangement joins TRBV5-6 to TRBJ1-6; a weak D match, TRBD1 (5 bases). From germline, CDR1 is SGHDT and CDR2 YYEEEE. There are 16 residues in the CDR3. With 5 bases removed from V and 6 bases from J, the gap between germline ends came to 18 bases. CDR3 DNA: TGTGCCAGCAGTGTTTTGGGGCTGCAGGGTAATTCACCCCTCCACTTT. Amino acids: CASSVLGLQGNSPLHF. The variable domain in full, with the rest retrieved from reference TRBV5-6 and TRBJ1-6, is DAGVTQSPTHLIKTRGQQVTLRCSPKSGHDTVSWYQQALGQGPQFIFQYYEEEERQRGNFPDRFSGHQFPNYSSELNVNALLLGDSALYLCASSVLGLQGNSPLHFGNGTRLTVT.

This chain joins TRBV13 and TRBJ1-2; tentatively, D is TRBD1 (5 bases). V lost 5 bases and J 4 bases, leaving 20 bases between the germline ends. Germline V CDR1 and CDR2: PRHDT, FYEKMQ (reference sequence). This CDR3 has 16 residues. CDR3: CASSSPQFGAAYGYTF. The CDR3 bases are TGTGCCAGCAGCAGCCCACAGTTTGGGGCGGCCTATGGCTACACCTTC.

The chain is built from TRBV3-1 (or the pseudogene TRBV3-2) and TRBJ2-7; the D call may be TRBD1 or TRBD2 (5 bases each). In germline, CDR1 is LGHDT, CDR2 YNNKEL (reference sequence). The CDR3 is 13 residues long. Trimming took 4 bases from V and 3 from J, leaving 10 bases between them. CDR3 residues: CASSPGPGYEQYF. For the CDR3, the DNA is TGTGCCAGCAGCCCGGGGCCCGGCTACGAGCAGTACTTC.

The chain employs TRBV29-1 and TRBJ2-3; tentative D call: TRBD2 (5 bases). The germline V and J ends were trimmed by 5 bases and 2 bases, with 14 bases remaining between them. Germline CDR1 and CDR2: SQVTM and ANQGSEA. CDR3 length equals 14 residues. Here the CDR3 DNA reads TGCAGCGTTTCTAGGACTCGCCCCACAGATACGCAGTATTTT. Translated: CSVSRTRPTDTQYF.

V usage is TRBV7-2 and J usage is TRBJ1-2, with TRBD1 matching 8 bases. CDR1 and CDR2 from the germline V gene are SGHTA and FQGNSA. V lost 6 bases and J lost 7; bases outside the gene matches: 16. CDR3 length equals 16 residues. Written as DNA, the CDR3 is TGTGCCAGCAGTCCTGACCGGACAGGGTTCTTCCGTGGCTACACCTTC. It encodes CASSPDRTGFFRGYTF.

The rearrangement joins TRBV7-8 to TRBJ2-2; D might be TRBD2 (5 bases). V lost 1 base and J 4 bases, leaving 13 bases between the germline ends. Germline CDR1 reads SGHVS; CDR2 reads FQNEAQ. CDR3 length: 16 residues. The DNA for the CDR3 is TGTGCCAGCAGCTTAGTAGGCGGGCCGGCCACCGGGGAGCTGTTTTTT. Amino acid sequence: CASSLVGGPATGELFF. The whole variable domain, filled in from reference TRBV7-8 and TRBJ2-2, reads GAGVSQSPRYKVAKRGQDVALRCDPISGHVSLFWYQQALGQGPEFLTYFQNEAQLDKSGLPSDRFFAERPEGSVSTLKIQRTQQEDSAVYLCASSLVGGPATGELFFGEGSRLTVL.

The rearrangement uses TRBV28 and TRBJ2-5; D tentatively fits TRBD1 or TRBD2 (5 bases each). Trimming took off 5 bases at V and 3 bases at J, with 16 bases between the two ends. Per the germline V gene, CDR1 is MDHEN and CDR2 is SYDVKM. The CDR3 has 15 residues. The CDR3 loop is CASSSYGARKETQYF. The CDR3 DNA follows: TGTGCCAGCAGTAGTTACGGGGCTCGAAAAGAGACCCAGTACTTC.

V and J are TRBV28 and TRBJ2-3; D call uncertain. Germline V lookup: CDR1 MDHEN, CDR2 SYDVKM. V was pared by 7 bases and J by 6 bases, with 23 bases between. This CDR3 is 16 amino acids long. The CDR3 nucleotides are TGTGCCAGCACCCCCCCGGGCCTGGTCGTGAGGGATACGCAGTATTTT. Translation: CASTPPGLVVRDTQYF.

This clone was seen once. The gene calls are TRBV4-2 and TRBJ2-3; 8 positions agree with TRBD2. CDR3 length: 15 amino acids. Germline trimming cut 3 bases from V and 2 bases from J; bases unmatched to any gene: 4. CDR1 and CDR2 from the germline V gene are LGHNA and YNFKEQ. The CDR3 nucleotides read TGTGCCAGCAGCCACGGACTAGCTGACACAGATACGCAGTATTTT. This gives the protein CASSHGLADTDTQYF.

The V and J genes are TRBV5-4 and TRBJ1-3, with 7 bases lining up with TRBD1. CDR1 is SGHNT and CDR2 is YYREEE in the germline V gene (reference sequence). Trimming took 3 bases from V and 4 from J; bases not matched to a gene: 1. This CDR3 is 13 amino acids long. The CDR3 coding sequence is TGTGCCAGCAGCTCCAGGGGGGGAAACACCATATATTTT. Protein sequence: CASSSRGGNTIYF.

V gene TRBV11-2 combines with J gene TRBJ2-1; the D gene could be TRBD1 or TRBD2 (6 bases each). V lost 4 bases to trimming and J lost 4 bases, with 14 bases between them. Germline lookup yields CDR1 SGHAT and CDR2 FQNNGV. CDR3 length equals 15 residues. Here the CDR3 reads CASSYGGGKYNEQFF. For the CDR3, the DNA is TGTGCCAGCAGCTACGGGGGCGGAAAGTACAATGAGCAGTTCTTC.

This clone is categorized as medium-sized. J is TRBJ1-4 and V is TRBV6-6, with 8 positions matching TRBD1. V was clipped by 6 bases and J by 8 bases; unmatched bases: 14. CDR1 and CDR2 from the germline V gene are MNHNY and SVGAGI (reference sequence). CDR3 length: 16 amino acids. This CDR3 reads CASSPPTGVGEEKLFF. CDR3 nucleotide sequence: TGTGCCAGCAGCCCCCCGACAGGGGTGGGGGAGGAAAAACTGTTTTTT.

The chain is built from TRBV20-1 and TRBJ1-6; D unresolved. The CDR3 loop spans 11 amino acids. The V gene's germline CDR1 is DFQATT and CDR2 SNEGSKA (reference sequence). Trimming left V 4 bases short and J 7 bases short, with 5 bases between. Written as DNA, the CDR3 is TGCAGTGCTACAGGAAATTCACCCCTCCACTTT. It yields the protein CSATGNSPLHF.

This clone turned up a few times. V usage is TRBV4-1 and J usage is TRBJ1-3; TRBD1 matches 7 bases. Germline values: CDR1 MGHRA, CDR2 YSYEKL. V trimming: 3 bases; J trimming: 2 bases; junction bases outside the gene matches: 10. The CDR3 runs 17 residues. CDR3 residues: CASSHAGRGTAGNTIYF. The CDR3 DNA sequence: TGCGCCAGCAGCCATGCCGGTCGAGGGACAGCTGGAAACACCATATATTTT.

V gene TRBV5-4 combines with J gene TRBJ1-2; a possible D gene is TRBD1 (6 bases). V was shortened by 6 bases and J by 4 bases, with 19 bases between the two germline ends. Per the germline V gene, CDR1 is SGHNT and CDR2 is YYREEE (reference sequence). This CDR3 is 15 amino acids long. This CDR3 reads CASTVGQNNFYGYTF. The CDR3, as DNA: TGTGCCAGCACCGTTGGACAGAATAATTTCTATGGCTACACCTTC.

In its sample, this clone was seen once. Mismatch with germline at one junction end may stem from a read error. The rearrangement joins TRBV9 to TRBJ2-3; 11 positions match TRBD2. CDR1 and CDR2 from the germline V gene are SGDLS and YYNGEE. This CDR3 is 13 amino acids long. The CDR3 loop is CASSGGGTDTQYF. CDR3 nucleotide sequence: TGTGCCAGTAGCGGGGGGGGCACAGATACGCAGTATTTT.

The V call is TRBV19, the J call TRBJ2-5, with unresolved D. Germline V gene lookup returns CDR1 LNHDA and CDR2 SQIVND (reference sequence). This CDR3 comprises 13 residues. The ends were cut back, 5 bases at V and 1 base at J, with 8 bases in the middle. The CDR3 DNA reads TGTGCCAGTAGTCGACACTCCCAAGAGACCCAGTACTTC. It translates to CASSRHSQETQYF.

J is TRBJ1-2 and V is TRBV5-6; no clear D. V lost 0 bases, J lost 4 bases, and 10 bases lay in between. Germline values: CDR1 SGHDT, CDR2 YYEEEE. This CDR3 has 14 amino acids. CDR3 sequence: CASSLVVSSYGYTF. CDR3 in DNA: TGTGCCAGCAGCTTGGTGGTCAGTAGCTATGGCTACACCTTC.

The rearrangement uses TRBV11-2 and TRBJ2-7; D remains unclear. The CDR3 has 10 residues. Germline-derived CDR1 and CDR2 are SGHAT and FQNNGV. Trimming took off 4 bases at V and 5 bases at J, with 3 bases between the two ends. The CDR3 sequence: CASSSHEQYF. The CDR3 DNA reads as TGTGCCAGCAGCTCGCACGAGCAGTACTTC.

The V call is TRBV2, the J call TRBJ1-6, with D possibly TRBD1 on 5 matching bases. The germline V gene has CDR1 SNHLY and CDR2 FYNNEI. This CDR3 has 15 residues. The V and J ends lost 2 bases and 6 bases respectively, with 11 bases between them. The CDR3, as DNA: TGTGCCAGCAGTGAACGGCAGGGCGCTAATTCACCCCTCCACTTT. It specifies CASSERQGANSPLHF.

This rearrangement joins TRBV29-1 to TRBJ1-3, with D uncertain. Trimming left V 7 bases short and J 0 bases short, with 7 bases between. This CDR3 has 12 residues. Per the germline V gene, CDR1 is SQVTM and CDR2 is ANQGSEA. The CDR3 sequence: CSAGSSGNTIYF. The CDR3 DNA is TGCAGCGCCGGGAGCTCTGGAAACACCATATATTTT. The whole variable domain, remainder taken from reference TRBV29-1 and TRBJ1-3, is SAVISQKPSRDICQRGTSLTIQCQVDSQVTMMFWYRQQPGQSLTLIATANQGSEATYESGFVIDKFPISRPNLTFSTLTVSNMSPEDSSIYLCSAGSSGNTIYFGEGSWLTVV.